Included here is one TCR beta chain sequence, with context. The data derive from a study of CD8 T cells in ankylosing spondylitis. Germline V lookup: CDR1 MGHRA, CDR2 YSYEKL. The CDR3 loop spans 15 amino acids. The ends lost 1 base at V and 5 bases at J; junction bases unmatched: 6. Libraries for TCR beta were made by quantitative 5'-RACE with molecular barcodes. TCRdb processed the 5' RACE reads anew with MiXCR; each CDR3 protein has one entry. This table holds a few hundred thousand distinct CDR3 sequences, 15% to 20% found once. This chain links TRBV4-1 with TRBJ2-7, with 9 bases lining up with TRBD1. The receptor's source is a male donor with ankylosing spondylitis or in good health (not recorded which). The material sequenced was blood, either unsorted or a sorted T cell fraction (not recorded which). CDR3: CASSQGGTGWHEQYF. CDR3 coding DNA: TGCGCCAGCAGCCAAGGAGGGACAGGGTGGCACGAGCAGTACTTC.